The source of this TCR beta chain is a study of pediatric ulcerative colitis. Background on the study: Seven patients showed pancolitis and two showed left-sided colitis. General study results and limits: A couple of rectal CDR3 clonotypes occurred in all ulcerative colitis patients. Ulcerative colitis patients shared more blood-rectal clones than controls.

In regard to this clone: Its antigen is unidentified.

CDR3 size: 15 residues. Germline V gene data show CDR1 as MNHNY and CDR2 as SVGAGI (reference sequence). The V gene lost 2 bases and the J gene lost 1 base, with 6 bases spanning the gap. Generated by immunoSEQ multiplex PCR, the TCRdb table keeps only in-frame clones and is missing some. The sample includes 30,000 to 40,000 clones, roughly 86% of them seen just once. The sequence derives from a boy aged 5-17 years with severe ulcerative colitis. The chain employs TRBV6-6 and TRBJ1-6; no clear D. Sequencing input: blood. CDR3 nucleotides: TGTGCCAGCAGTTACCAAGTATCCTATAATTCACCCCTCCACTTT. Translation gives CASSYQVSYNSPLHF.